Listed here are 21 T cell receptor beta chains from one sample, sequenced in a study of blood T cell repertoires in COVID-19 (dated by TCRdb to 2020 to 2021). The method was the immunoSEQ multiplex PCR assay. TCRdb limited this immuneACCESS table to in-frame rearrangements with V and J called. A share of clones is missing; checked studies link under half to unresolved V genes, and the rest is unexplained. This sample comprises about 23,000 clones, about nine tenths of them detected only once. Together, the top ten hold 18% of the sample. The sequencing sample was made of peripheral blood. The receptors were gathered from a human donor in a cohort sampled during active COVID-19.

The rearrangement uses TRBV2 and TRBJ2-5; TRBD2 is a possible D gene (7 bases). Germline V lookup: CDR1 SNHLY, CDR2 FYNNEI. V was clipped by 4 bases and J by 3 bases, with 15 bases between them. The CDR3 is 15 amino acids. The CDR3 protein is CASSGGGGGKETQYF. CDR3 nucleotides: TGTGCCAGCAGTGGGGGGGGCGGGGGAAAAGAGACCCAGTACTTC. The full variable domain, its missing parts supplied by reference TRBV2 and TRBJ2-5, is EPEVTQTPSHQVTQMGQEVILRCVPISNHLYFYWYRQILGQKVEFLVSFYNNEISEKSEIFDDQFSVERPDGSNFTLKIRSTKLEDSAMYFCASSGGGGGKETQYFGPGTRLLVL.

This sequence joins TRBV5-4 and TRBJ2-2, with TRBD1 matching 8 bases. The CDR3 loop spans 15 amino acids. The germline CDR1 and CDR2 sequences are SGHNT and YYREEE (reference sequence). After removal of 4 bases from V and 7 bases from J, the junction contained 9 bases not matched to a gene. In DNA form, the CDR3 reads TGTGCCAGCAGCCGACAGGGGCCCGGGGACGGGGAGCTGTTTTTT. Translation: CASSRQGPGDGELFF.

This chain joins TRBV21-1 and TRBJ2-3; TRBD1 reflects the table's D call only, with no check against the DNA. TRBV21-1 is an annotated pseudogene. The CDR3 sequence is 14 residues long. CDR3 nucleotide sequence: TGTGCCAGCAGCCCCAGGGGGCTCGGAGATACGCAGTATTTT. Amino acids: CASSPRGLGDTQYF.

This clone was observed a single time. The rearrangement uses TRBV3-1 (or the pseudogene TRBV3-2) and TRBJ1-3; D may be TRBD1 (5 bases). Trimming took off 0 bases at V and 0 bases at J, with 21 bases between the two ends. Per germline, CDR1 LGHDT and CDR2 YNNKEL (reference sequence). The CDR3 is 20 residues long. For the CDR3, the DNA is TGTGCCAGCAGCCAAGAACTGAGTTTCGTTGAAGGGGCCTCTGGAAACACCATATATTTT. As protein: CASSQELSFVEGASGNTIYF.

The J gene is TRBJ1-2, the V gene TRBV27; weak D call: TRBD1 (5 bases). Germline CDR1 is MNHEY and CDR2 is SMNVEV (reference sequence). The CDR3 runs to 16 residues. V was pared by 5 bases and J by 5 bases, with 21 bases between. The CDR3 protein is CASSLQGTGQQYGYTF. The DNA for the CDR3 is TGTGCCAGCAGTCTTCAGGGAACGGGTCAGCAATATGGCTACACCTTC.

V and J are TRBV2 and TRBJ1-1; a possible D gene is TRBD1 (6 bases). The CDR3 has 13 residues. The V and J ends lost 8 bases and 0 bases respectively, with 10 bases between them. The germline V gene has CDR1 SNHLY and CDR2 FYNNEI. Written as DNA, the CDR3 is TGTGCCAGCCATCAGGGGATGAACACTGAAGCTTTCTTT. It codes for CASHQGMNTEAFF.

The genes are TRBV9 and TRBJ1-5; the D gene is possibly TRBD1 (5 bases). Germline lookup yields CDR1 SGDLS and CDR2 YYNGEE. V shed 0 bases and J shed 7 bases, with 14 bases lying between them. This CDR3 region has 15 residues. The CDR3 region is CASSVGGALGQPQHF. For the CDR3, the DNA is TGTGCCAGCAGCGTAGGCGGGGCATTAGGGCAGCCCCAGCATTTT.

This clone was counted once. The chain carries TRBV7-8 and TRBJ1-1, with no clear D. Germline-derived CDR1 and CDR2 are SGHVS and FQNEAQ. CDR3 size: 13 residues. V was trimmed by 6 bases and J by 1 base, leaving 9 bases between them. The CDR3 coding sequence is TGTGCCAGCAGACCTAGCGAGAACACTGAAGCTTTCTTT. Translating gives CASRPSENTEAFF.

This clone has a handful of counts. J is TRBJ1-2 and V is TRBV5-6; D is perhaps TRBD1 (5 bases). Trimming took off 3 bases at V and 4 bases at J, with 13 bases between the two ends. Germline V CDR1 and CDR2: SGHDT, YYEEEE. There are 14 residues in the CDR3. CDR3 loop: CASSSTVTSYGYTF. In nucleotides, the CDR3 is TGTGCCAGCAGCTCGACAGTGACTAGCTATGGCTACACCTTC.

J is TRBJ2-2 and V is TRBV28, with a weak D call TRBD2 (5 bases). CDR3 length: 14 amino acids. V gave up 4 bases and J gave up 5 bases, with 11 bases separating them. The germline CDR1 and CDR2 sequences are MDHEN and SYDVKM. CDR3 coding DNA: TGTGCCAGCAGTTACGGGGTTGGGACCGGGGAGCTGTTTTTT. Translating gives CASSYGVGTGELFF.

J is TRBJ1-1 and V is TRBV3-1 (or the pseudogene TRBV3-2); tentatively, D is TRBD1 (5 bases). V lost 11 bases to trimming and J lost 5 bases, with 15 bases between them. Germline CDR1 and CDR2: LGHDT and YNNKEL (reference sequence). The CDR3 extends over 12 amino acids. Here the CDR3 DNA reads TGTGCCGCTTTTGGGGGGGGTACTGAAGCTTTCTTT. Protein sequence: CAAFGGGTEAFF.

This chain links TRBV7-9 with TRBJ1-2; D might be TRBD1 (6 bases). The germline CDR1 and CDR2 sequences are SEHNR and FQNEAQ (reference sequence). The CDR3 is 15 residues long. V was clipped by 10 bases and J by 8 bases, with 26 bases between them. CDR3 residues: CATKTSGDNLGGYTF. CDR3 DNA: TGTGCCACAAAAACGTCAGGGGACAATTTAGGAGGCTACACCTTC.

This sequence joins TRBV14 and TRBJ1-6, with 7 bases matching TRBD1. Per germline, CDR1 SGHDN and CDR2 FVKESK. The CDR3 length is 16 residues. The V and J ends lost 5 bases and 5 bases, in that order; junction bases with no gene match: 9. The CDR3 DNA is TGTGCCAGCAGCTTACGACAGGGTCTTAATAATTCACCCCTCCACTTT. The encoded protein is CASSLRQGLNNSPLHF.

This chain links TRBV30 with TRBJ2-4; D call uncertain. CDR3 size: 12 residues. Trimming pared 7 bases from V and 3 bases from J, leaving 10 bases between. Germline loops: CDR1 GTSNPN, CDR2 SVGIG (reference sequence). In DNA, the CDR3 is TGTGCCTTCTCCCGCAGCAAAAACATTCAGTACTTC. Translated, it gives CAFSRSKNIQYF.

The chain joins TRBV19 to TRBJ1-1, with 8 bases aligning to TRBD1. With 5 bases clipped from V and 5 bases from J, the junction kept 4 bases outside the gene matches. The CDR3 is 13 amino acids. Germline V gene sequence: CDR1 LNHDA, CDR2 SQIVND (reference sequence). CDR3 loop: CASSEQGGTEAFF. For the CDR3, the DNA is TGTGCCAGTAGTGAACAGGGGGGGACTGAAGCTTTCTTT.

This chain joins TRBV4-1 and TRBJ1-5, with a weak D call TRBD1 (5 bases). The germline V and J ends were trimmed by 2 bases and 7 bases, with 12 bases remaining between them. The CDR3 runs 14 residues. Germline V gene lookup returns CDR1 MGHRA and CDR2 YSYEKL. CDR3 coding DNA: TGCGCCAGCAGCCAAAATTGGGGGGGGCAGCCCCAGCATTTT. It is translated as CASSQNWGGQPQHF.

V is TRBV7-6 and J is TRBJ2-2; D is perhaps TRBD1 (6 bases). This CDR3 contains 17 residues. V was shortened by 5 bases and J by 2 bases, with 18 bases between the two germline ends. Germline assignment: CDR1 SGHVS and CDR2 FNYEAQ. CDR3 bases: TGTGCCAGCAGCAGCACTAGTGGGGGCCCAAACACCGGGGAGCTGTTTTTT. It encodes CASSSTSGGPNTGELFF.

The chain employs TRBV9 and TRBJ1-3; no clear D. V lost 0 bases, J lost 1 base, and 11 bases lay in between. Looked up from germline, CDR1 is SGDLS and CDR2 is YYNGEE. This CDR3 contains 16 residues. CDR3 sequence (DNA): TGTGCCAGCAGCGTAGGGTCTAAGAAGTCTGGAAACACCATATATTTT. This codes for CASSVGSKKSGNTIYF.

The chain recombines TRBV11-3 with TRBJ2-3; TRBD2 matches at 8 bases. In germline, CDR1 is SGHNT, CDR2 YENEEA. CDR3 length: 17 amino acids. The J segment lost 1 base and the V segment lost 5 bases, leaving 11 bases of the junction unmatched. The CDR3 is CASSLGLAVGGTDTQYF. DNA of the CDR3: TGTGCCAGCAGCCTTGGACTAGCAGTCGGCGGCACAGATACGCAGTATTTT.

The V call is TRBV11-3, the J call TRBJ2-5; 10 bases are a match to TRBD2. CDR1 and CDR2 (germline): SGHNT, YENEEA. This CDR3 comprises 15 residues. The J segment lost 4 bases and the V segment lost 3 bases, leaving 5 bases of the junction unmatched. DNA for the CDR3: TGTGCCAGCAGCTTTACTAGCGGGGAAGCAGAGACCCAGTACTTC. Protein: CASSFTSGEAETQYF.

This clone was seen a few times. The genes are TRBV5-8 and TRBJ1-2; the match to TRBD1 covers 7 bases. The CDR3 is 18 amino acids. Germline CDR1 SGHTS, CDR2 YDEGEE. V shed 5 bases and J 6 bases; nucleotides not matched to a gene: 22. The CDR3 loop is CASRRQGSVGWGPHGYTF. CDR3 in DNA: TGTGCCAGCAGGAGACAGGGCTCGGTCGGTTGGGGCCCTCATGGCTACACCTTC.